A selection of T cell receptor beta chains follows, all from one sample in a study of blood T cell repertoires in COVID-19. The table came from immunoSEQ multiplex PCR; TCRdb's copy has only in-frame clones and leaves some out. The sample lists fewer than 500,000 clones, over 75% occurring once. Input material: PBMCs or T cells enriched from blood (not recorded which). These receptors all stem from a man aged 25-45 years who had recovered from COVID-19. Both conserved end residues are part of each CDR3. D genes are given only for firm matches. Size is stated for part of the rows, as once, few or many counts, or as a class when the clone is expanded.

j_call v_call d_call clone_size cdr3_aa cdr3_nt
TRBJ2-2 TRBV21-1 . . CASSNEDNVYTGELFF TGTGCCAGCAGCAACGAAGACAATGTCTACACCGGGGAGCTGTTTTTT
TRBJ1-5 TRBV5-6 . . CASSLTPNQPQHF TGTGCCAGCAGCTTAACACCCAATCAGCCCCAGCATTTT
TRBJ1-2 TRBV7-9 . . CASSSQEYSNYGYTF TGTGCCAGCAGCTCACAGGAGTACTCTAACTATGGCTACACCTTC
TRBJ1-2 TRBV29-1 TRBD1 . CSVGTAGGYTF TGCAGCGTGGGGACAGCTGGAGGCTACACCTTC
TRBJ1-6 TRBV27 TRBD1 . CASSLRGQNSPLHF TGTGCCAGCTCCTTAAGGGGGCAAAATTCACCCCTCCACTTT
TRBJ1-1 TRBV7-9 . . CASSFGSAALGTEAFF TGTGCCAGCAGCTTTGGATCGGCGGCCCTGGGCACTGAAGCTTTCTTT
TRBJ2-1 TRBV7-8 TRBD2 . CASVTSASYNEQFF TGTGCCAGCGTTACTAGCGCCTCCTACAATGAGCAGTTCTTC
TRBJ1-4 TRBV5-1 . . CASSGEVSGEKLFF TGCGCCAGCAGCGGCGAGGTCTCGGGTGAAAAACTGTTTTTT
TRBJ1-2 TRBV9 . . CASSVAIGAYGYTF TGTGCCAGCAGCGTAGCGATAGGGGCCTATGGCTACACCTTC
TRBJ2-3 TRBV21-1 . . CASSKGGRTSTDTQYF TGTGCCAGCAGCAAGGGCGGGAGGACAAGCACAGATACGCAGTATTTT
TRBJ1-1 TRBV18 . . CASSPTPISPERGTEAFF TGTGCCAGCTCACCAACCCCCATTTCTCCAGAACGCGGCACTGAAGCTTTCTTT
TRBJ2-2 TRBV5-5 . . CASSLGALVGLFF TGTGCCAGCAGCTTGGGGGCGCTTGTGGGGCTGTTTTTT
TRBJ1-2 TRBV6-5 . . CASSYSITGTYGYTF TGTGCCAGCAGTTACTCGATTACAGGGACCTATGGCTACACCTTC
TRBJ2-2 TRBV10-3 TRBD1 . CAIRSGQGVDTGELFF TGTGCCATCAGATCTGGACAGGGGGTGGACACCGGGGAGCTGTTTTTT
TRBJ1-4 TRBV7-8 . . CASSLGRSKKLFF TGTGCCAGCAGCTTAGGCCGGTCGAAAAAACTGTTTTTT
TRBJ1-3 TRBV7-2 . . CASSLGESGGGNTIYF TGTGCCAGCAGCTTAGGCGAATCTGGGGGGGGGAACACCATATATTTT
TRBJ2-1 TRBV10-3 TRBD1 . CATRDREYEQFF TGTGCCACCAGGGACAGGGAGTATGAGCAGTTCTTC
TRBJ1-1 TRBV27 . . CASSLSTGGLGTEAFF TGTGCCAGCAGTTTATCGACGGGGGGGCTAGGGACTGAAGCTTTCTTT
TRBJ1-1 TRBV30 . once CAWFNTVNTEAFF TGTGCCTGGTTTAACACAGTGAACACTGAAGCTTTCTTT
TRBJ1-1 TRBV27 TRBD1 once CASRGRQGTTEAFF TGTGCCAGCAGGGGAAGACAGGGGACAACTGAAGCTTTCTTT
TRBJ2-2 TRBV4-1 . . CASSRNGYTGELFF TGCGCCAGCAGCCGAAACGGGTACACCGGGGAGCTGTTTTTT
TRBJ1-5 TRBV11-3 . . CASPRVGGVTPQHF TGTGCCAGCCCCAGGGTCGGAGGGGTCACGCCCCAGCATTTT
TRBJ1-2 TRBV3-1/TRBV3-2 . . CASSHIQQWQTPGYGYTF TGTGCCAGCAGCCATATCCAACAGTGGCAGACACCCGGATATGGCTACACCTTC
TRBJ1-6 TRBV5-1 TRBD1 . CASSQGNHSPLHF TGCGCCAGCTCACAGGGGAATCATTCACCCCTCCACTTT
TRBJ1-2 TRBV30 . . CAWNREGNYGYTF TGTGCCTGGAACCGGGAGGGTAACTATGGCTACACCTTC
TRBJ2-1 TRBV6-5 TRBD1 . CASSLRQGALYNEQFF TGTGCCAGCAGTTTGAGACAGGGGGCCTTATACAATGAGCAGTTCTTC
TRBJ1-4 TRBV9 TRBD1 . CASSATGGAEKLFF TGTGCCAGCAGTGCGACAGGGGGCGCCGAAAAACTGTTTTTT
TRBJ2-3 TRBV27 . . CASSSPGSTNTQYF TGTGCCAGCAGTTCGCCCGGGAGCACCAATACGCAGTATTTT
TRBJ2-3 TRBV5-5 . once CASSLVPTSTDTQYF TGTGCCAGCAGCTTGGTTCCCACTAGCACAGATACGCAGTATTTT
TRBJ1-6 TRBV9 . . CASSRDIGNSPLHF TGTGCCAGCAGCCGGGACATAGGGAATTCACCCCTCCACTTT
TRBJ2-4 TRBV5-1 TRBD1 . CASSPGTVKNIQYF TGCGCCAGCAGCCCGGGGACAGTGAAAAACATTCAGTACTTC
TRBJ1-1 TRBV7-8 . . CASSFGTEAFF TGTGCCAGCAGCTTCGGGACTGAAGCTTTCTTT
TRBJ1-4 TRBV4-3 TRBD1 . CASSPAGTGYGEKLFF TGCGCCAGCAGCCCGGCCGGGACAGGATACGGAGAAAAACTGTTTTTT
TRBJ1-4 TRBV2 TRBD1 . CASSELAQGQEKLFF TGTGCCAGCAGTGAATTAGCACAGGGGCAGGAAAAACTGTTTTTT
TRBJ1-1 TRBV13 . . CATNAGANTEAFF TGTGCCACCAACGCGGGGGCGAACACTGAAGCTTTCTTT
TRBJ2-3 TRBV2 TRBD1 . CASSEQGAVDTQYF TGTGCCAGCAGCGAACAGGGGGCCGTGGATACGCAGTATTTT
TRBJ1-2 TRBV27 . . CASSNSRAANYGYTF TGTGCCAGCAGTAATTCCAGGGCTGCAAACTATGGCTACACCTTC
TRBJ1-2 TRBV30 TRBD1 . CAEGQWGYGYTF TGTGCCGAGGGACAGTGGGGATATGGCTACACCTTC
TRBJ2-1 TRBV15 . . CATSLNIVQGYEQFF TGTGCCACCAGCCTTAACATTGTCCAGGGTTATGAGCAGTTCTTC
TRBJ1-1 TRBV6-2/TRBV6-3 TRBD1 . CASSYTNRGTEAFF TGTGCCAGCAGTTACACCAACAGGGGCACTGAAGCTTTCTTT
TRBJ1-2 TRBV7-8 . . CASSLAPGNYGYTF TGTGCCAGCAGCTTAGCGCCAGGGAACTATGGCTACACCTTC
TRBJ1-5 TRBV7-9 TRBD1 . CASSSGTVNQPQHF TGTGCCAGCAGCTCCGGGACAGTTAATCAGCCCCAGCATTTT
TRBJ2-1 TRBV5-1 TRBD2 . CASSTGTSGGGDEQFF TGCGCCAGCAGCACCGGGACTAGCGGGGGAGGGGATGAGCAGTTCTTC
TRBJ2-1 TRBV2 TRBD2 . CASPGGPIYNEQFF TGTGCCAGCCCGGGGGGGCCGATCTACAATGAGCAGTTCTTC
TRBJ1-6 TRBV5-4 . . CASSLDTDSPLHF TGTGCCAGCAGCTTGGATACAGATTCACCCCTCCACTTT
TRBJ2-3 TRBV18 TRBD2 . CASSSELATSTDTQYF TGTGCCAGCTCGTCAGAACTAGCGACTAGCACAGATACGCAGTATTTT
TRBJ2-1 TRBV2 TRBD2 . CASSEGPLAGGHRINEQFF TGTGCCAGCAGTGAAGGTCCCCTAGCGGGGGGCCACCGCATCAATGAGCAGTTCTTC
TRBJ1-5 TRBV6-2/TRBV6-3 . few CASSYSDAGNYYQPQHF TGTGCCAGCAGTTACTCGGACGCAGGGAATTATTACCAGCCCCAGCATTTT
TRBJ1-1 TRBV4-3 . . CASSRALTGMNTEAFF TGCGCCAGCAGCCGAGCGTTGACAGGTATGAACACTGAAGCTTTCTTT
TRBJ1-2 TRBV29-1 TRBD1 . CSVITGGSGYTF TGCAGCGTTATTACAGGGGGCAGTGGCTACACCTTC
TRBJ1-2 TRBV5-5 TRBD1 . CASSLRTGGFYGYTF TGTGCCAGCAGCTTACGGACAGGGGGCTTCTATGGCTACACCTTC
TRBJ1-1 TRBV5-4 . . CASSPDSGPYTEAFF TGTGCCAGCAGTCCGGACAGCGGTCCATACACTGAAGCTTTCTTT
TRBJ2-5 TRBV9 TRBD2 once CASSETSGAQETQYF TGTGCCAGCAGCGAGACTAGCGGGGCGCAAGAGACCCAGTACTTC
TRBJ1-1 TRBV6-6 . . CASSSTGDQRGTEAFF TGTGCCAGCAGTTCCACCGGGGATCAAAGGGGGACTGAAGCTTTCTTT
TRBJ1-5 TRBV10-1 . . CASSSGPYQPQHF TGCGCCAGCAGCTCAGGGCCCTATCAGCCCCAGCATTTT
TRBJ2-7 TRBV12-3/TRBV12-4 . . CASTVDRKYEQYF TGTGCCAGCACCGTGGACAGAAAGTACGAGCAGTACTTC
TRBJ2-1 TRBV5-1 TRBD2 . CASSLASGTSGGRSFF TGCGCCAGCAGCTTGGCCAGTGGGACTAGCGGGGGAAGGTCGTTCTTC
TRBJ1-2 TRBV7-8 TRBD1 . CASSTTPQGDGYTF TGTGCCAGCAGCACAACACCGCAGGGGGATGGCTACACCTTC
TRBJ1-4 TRBV27 TRBD1 . CASRIRDRGQATNEKLFF TGTGCCAGCAGAATCCGGGACAGGGGGCAAGCAACTAATGAAAAACTGTTTTTT